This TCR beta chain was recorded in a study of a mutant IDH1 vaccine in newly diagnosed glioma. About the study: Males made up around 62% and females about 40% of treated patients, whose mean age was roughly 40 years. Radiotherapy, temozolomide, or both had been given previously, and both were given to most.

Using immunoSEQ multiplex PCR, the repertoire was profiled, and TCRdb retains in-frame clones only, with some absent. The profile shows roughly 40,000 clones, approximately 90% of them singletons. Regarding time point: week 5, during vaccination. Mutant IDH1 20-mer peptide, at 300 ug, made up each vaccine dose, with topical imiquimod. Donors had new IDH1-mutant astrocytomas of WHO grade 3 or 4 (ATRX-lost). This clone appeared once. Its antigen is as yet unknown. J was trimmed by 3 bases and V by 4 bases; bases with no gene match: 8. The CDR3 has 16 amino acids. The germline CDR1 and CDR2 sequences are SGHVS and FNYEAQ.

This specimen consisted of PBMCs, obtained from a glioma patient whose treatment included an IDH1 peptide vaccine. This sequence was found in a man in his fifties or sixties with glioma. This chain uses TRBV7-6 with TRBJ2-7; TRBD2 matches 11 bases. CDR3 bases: TGTGCCAGCAGCTCGCGGACTAGCGGGCGCTACTACGAGCAGTACTTC. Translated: CASSSRTSGRYYEQYF.